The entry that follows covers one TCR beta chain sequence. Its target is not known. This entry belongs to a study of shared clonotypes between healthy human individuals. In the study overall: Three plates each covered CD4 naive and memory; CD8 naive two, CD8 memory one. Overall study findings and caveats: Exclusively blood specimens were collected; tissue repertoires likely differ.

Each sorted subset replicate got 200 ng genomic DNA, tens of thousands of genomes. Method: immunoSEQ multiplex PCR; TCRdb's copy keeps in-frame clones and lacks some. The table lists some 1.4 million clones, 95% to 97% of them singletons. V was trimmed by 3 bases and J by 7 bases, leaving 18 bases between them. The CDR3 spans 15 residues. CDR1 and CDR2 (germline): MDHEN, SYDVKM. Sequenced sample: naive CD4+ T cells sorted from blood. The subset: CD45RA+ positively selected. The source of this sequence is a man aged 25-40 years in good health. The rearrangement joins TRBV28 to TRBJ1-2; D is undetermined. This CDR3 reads CASSFGSEPRSGYTF. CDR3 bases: TGTGCCAGCAGTTTTGGTTCCGAGCCAAGGAGTGGCTACACCTTC.